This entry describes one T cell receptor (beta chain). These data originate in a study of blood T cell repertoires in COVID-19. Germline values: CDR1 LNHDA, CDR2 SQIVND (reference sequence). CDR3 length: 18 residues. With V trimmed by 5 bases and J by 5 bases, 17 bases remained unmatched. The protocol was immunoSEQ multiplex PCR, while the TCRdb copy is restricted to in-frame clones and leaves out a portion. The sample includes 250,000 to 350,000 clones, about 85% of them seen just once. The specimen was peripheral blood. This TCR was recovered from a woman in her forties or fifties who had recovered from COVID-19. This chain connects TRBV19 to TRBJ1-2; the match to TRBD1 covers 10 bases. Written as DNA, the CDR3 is TGTGCCAGTAGTTACGACAGGGGGCCGTTAATACCTTTTTATGGCTACACCTTC. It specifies CASSYDRGPLIPFYGYTF.